This is a list of T cell receptor beta chains from one sample in a study of neurological immune-mediated disorders. One entry per CDR3 protein, called by TCRdb with MiXCR from the 5' RACE reads. There are 55,000 to 65,000 distinct CDR3 sequences in the sample; about 10% occur only once, and about 6.3% lies in the top ten. Sequencing was performed on PBMCs. All receptors come from a male donor with HTLV-1-associated myelopathy (HAM/TSP). The CDR3 runs from the conserved cysteine through the conserved F or W. A D gene is named only where the DNA matches it firmly. Only some rows state a clone size, as once, few, many or a class for expanded clones.

CDR3: CASRRSGTGTKTQYF
DNA: TGTGCCAGCAGACGCTCCGGGACAGGGACTAAGACCCAGTACTTC
size: many
D: TRBD1
J: TRBJ2-5
V: TRBV6-5

CDR3: CASSFAKASKTQYF
DNA: TGTGCCAGCAGTTTTGCAAAAGCGTCGAAGACCCAGTACTTC
size: many
D: -
J: TRBJ2-5
V: TRBV28

CDR3: CASNSERGGRNTQYF
DNA: TGCGCCAGCAATTCAGAGCGGGGGGGCCGTAATACGCAGTATTTT
size: many
D: TRBD2
J: TRBJ2-3
V: TRBV10-2

CDR3: CASSLGQAYTEAFF
DNA: TGTGCCAGCAGCTTAGGGCAGGCCTACACTGAAGCTTTCTTT
size: many
D: -
J: TRBJ1-1
V: TRBV7-9

CDR3: CSVLLGGTQPQHF
DNA: TGCAGCGTCCTGCTCGGGGGTACTCAGCCCCAGCATTTT
size: many
D: -
J: TRBJ1-5
V: TRBV29-1

CDR3: CASIPGVFTDTQYF
DNA: TGTGCCAGCATCCCAGGGGTTTTCACAGATACGCAGTATTTT
size: many
D: -
J: TRBJ2-3
V: TRBV11-2

CDR3: CASSLVTRWTQYF
DNA: TGTGCCAGCAGCTTAGTCACGAGGTGGACCCAGTACTTC
size: -
D: -
J: TRBJ2-5
V: TRBV7-2

CDR3: CASSLDETDEQFF
DNA: TGTGCCAGCAGCTTAGATGAAACGGATGAGCAGTTCTTC
size: many
D: -
J: TRBJ2-1
V: TRBV9

CDR3: CSAGNQPQHF
DNA: TGCAGTGCGGGGAATCAGCCCCAGCATTTT
size: many
D: -
J: TRBJ1-5
V: TRBV20-1

CDR3: CASSLAGNTEAFF
DNA: TGTGCCAGCAGTTTAGCGGGGAACACTGAAGCTTTCTTT
size: many
D: -
J: TRBJ1-1
V: TRBV12-3/TRBV12-4

CDR3: CSGCSGADYNEQFF
DNA: TGCAGCGGGTGTAGCGGGGCCGACTACAATGAGCAGTTCTTC
size: many
D: TRBD2
J: TRBJ2-1
V: TRBV29-1

CDR3: CASSWGQGIGYTF
DNA: TGCGCCAGCAGCTGGGGACAGGGAATTGGCTACACCTTC
size: many
D: TRBD1
J: TRBJ1-2
V: TRBV5-1

CDR3: CASSLGGGTDTQYF
DNA: TGTGCCAGCAGCTTGGGGGGGGGCACAGATACGCAGTATTTT
size: many
D: TRBD2
J: TRBJ2-3
V: TRBV28

CDR3: CASSVGTMTGELFF
DNA: TGTGCCAGCAGCGTAGGGACAATGACTGGGGAGCTGTTTTTT
size: few
D: -
J: TRBJ2-2
V: TRBV9

CDR3: CASSLAKGPNSPLHF
DNA: TGTGCCAGCAGCTTAGCGAAAGGTCCAAATTCACCCCTCCACTTT
size: many
D: -
J: TRBJ1-6
V: TRBV7-9

CDR3: CASSFTAAYEQYF
DNA: TGTGCCAGCAGCTTTACAGCAGCCTACGAGCAGTACTTC
size: many
D: -
J: TRBJ2-7
V: TRBV5-5

CDR3: CASRPPRRSSSGANVLTF
DNA: TGTGCCAGCAGACCCCCGAGAAGGTCGAGCTCTGGGGCCAACGTCCTGACTTTC
size: -
D: -
J: TRBJ2-6
V: TRBV7-9

CDR3: CATWTGAETQYF
DNA: TGTGCCACCTGGACAGGGGCGGAGACCCAGTACTTC
size: many
D: TRBD1
J: TRBJ2-5
V: TRBV10-3

CDR3: CASRRDRDSSLYF
DNA: TGTGCCAGCCGCCGGGACAGGGATTCATCCCTCTACTTT
size: once
D: TRBD1
J: TRBJ1-6
V: TRBV25-1

CDR3: CASKKTPAGDQPQHF
DNA: TGTGCCAGCAAAAAGACCCCAGCAGGGGATCAGCCCCAGCATTTT
size: -
D: -
J: TRBJ1-5
V: TRBV12-3/TRBV12-4

CDR3: CSARHRVNLGNQPQHF
DNA: TGCAGTGCTAGGCACAGGGTAAACTTGGGCAATCAGCCCCAGCATTTT
size: many
D: -
J: TRBJ1-5
V: TRBV20-1

CDR3: CSARDSDRGDNQPQHF
DNA: TGCAGTGCTAGAGATAGCGACAGGGGCGATAATCAGCCCCAGCATTTT
size: few
D: TRBD1
J: TRBJ1-5
V: TRBV20-1

CDR3: CASSEPGRGPEQFF
DNA: TGTGCCAGCAGTGAACCGGGCAGGGGCCCTGAGCAGTTCTTC
size: many
D: -
J: TRBJ2-1
V: TRBV6-1